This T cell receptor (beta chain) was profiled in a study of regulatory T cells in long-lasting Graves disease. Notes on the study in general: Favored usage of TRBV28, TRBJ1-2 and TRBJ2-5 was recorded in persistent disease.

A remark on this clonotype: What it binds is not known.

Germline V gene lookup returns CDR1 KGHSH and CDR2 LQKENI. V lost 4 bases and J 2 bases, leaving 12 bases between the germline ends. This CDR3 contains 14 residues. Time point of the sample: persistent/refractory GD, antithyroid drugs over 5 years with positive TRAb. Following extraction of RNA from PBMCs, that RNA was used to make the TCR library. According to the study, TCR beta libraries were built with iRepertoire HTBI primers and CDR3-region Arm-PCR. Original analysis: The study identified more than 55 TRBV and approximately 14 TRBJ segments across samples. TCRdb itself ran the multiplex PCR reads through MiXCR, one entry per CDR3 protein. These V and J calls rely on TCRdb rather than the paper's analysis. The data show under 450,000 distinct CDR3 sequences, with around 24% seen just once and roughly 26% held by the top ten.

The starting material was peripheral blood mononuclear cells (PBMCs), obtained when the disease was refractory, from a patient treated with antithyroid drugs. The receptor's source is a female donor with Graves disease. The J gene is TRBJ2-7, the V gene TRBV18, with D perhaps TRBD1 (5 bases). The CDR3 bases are TGTGCCAGCTCACGACGACAGAGCGCCTACGAGCAGTACTTC. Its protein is CASSRRQSAYEQYF. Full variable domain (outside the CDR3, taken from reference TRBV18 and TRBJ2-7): NAGVMQNPRHLVRRRGQEARLRCSPMKGHSHVYWYRQLPEEGLKFMVYLQKENIIDESGMPKERFSAEFPKEGPSILRIQQVVRGDSAAYFCASSRRQSAYEQYFGPGTRLTVT.